One and the same sample provided the 16 T cell receptor beta chains below, sequenced in a study of T cell responses to AZD1222 COVID-19 vaccine. Repertoires were generated with immunoSEQ multiplex PCR, while TCRdb's copy carries only in-frame clones and drops some. The table lists fewer than 200,000 clones, 85% to 95% of them singletons, with roughly 1.7% in the top ten. The starting material was peripheral blood, obtained 28 days after the second AZD1222 dose. The receptors were sampled from an adult who received the AZD1222 COVID-19 vaccine.

The genes are TRBV12-5 and TRBJ1-1; D uncertain. The CDR3 loop spans 13 amino acids. Germline CDR1 is LGHNT and CDR2 is FRNRAP. V was cut by 1 base and J by 1 base, with 4 bases left in between. CDR3 DNA: TGTGCTAGTGGTTTGGAACCGAACACTGAAGCTTTCTTT. This gives the protein CASGLEPNTEAFF.

V and J are TRBV6-4 and TRBJ1-6, with D unclear. Trimming removed 6 bases from V and 7 bases from J, with 28 bases in between. The CDR3 consists of 19 residues. CDR1 MRHNA and CDR2 SNTAGT come from the germline V gene. CDR3 loop: CASSSDNVQRPEVNSPLHF. The CDR3 DNA follows: TGTGCCAGCAGCAGTGATAATGTCCAGAGGCCCGAAGTCAATTCACCCCTCCACTTT.

V and J are TRBV5-5 and TRBJ1-4, with D perhaps matching TRBD1 (6 bases). This CDR3 has 16 residues. Deletions cut 4 bases from V and 3 bases from J, with 16 bases between. CDR1 is SGHKS, CDR2 YYEKEE, per germline (reference sequence). CDR3 sequence: CASSRINRAANEKLFF. DNA for the CDR3: TGTGCCAGCAGCCGAATTAACAGGGCGGCTAATGAAAAACTGTTTTTT.

The chain recombines TRBV6-1 with TRBJ1-6, with 10 nucleotides matching TRBD1. CDR3 length equals 16 residues. Germline-derived CDR1 and CDR2 are MNHNS and SASEGT. V lost 2 bases and J lost 9; bases outside the gene matches: 7. CDR3 protein: CASSEMSWTGGSPLHF. CDR3 in DNA: TGTGCCAGCAGTGAAATGAGTTGGACAGGGGGTTCACCCCTCCACTTT.

This chain joins TRBV24-1 and TRBJ2-5; 7 positions match TRBD2. This CDR3 has 16 amino acids. The V and J ends lost 4 bases and 5 bases, in that order; junction bases with no gene match: 12. CDR1 and CDR2 from the germline V gene are KGHDR and SFDVKD. The CDR3 sequence is CATSEPPGGRRETQYF. Written as DNA, the CDR3 is TGTGCCACCAGTGAGCCCCCGGGAGGCCGGCGGGAGACCCAGTACTTC.

This chain uses TRBV2 with TRBJ1-5; 9 nucleotides line up with TRBD1. Germline values: CDR1 SNHLY, CDR2 FYNNEI. V was pared by 5 bases and J by 7 bases, with 6 bases of the junction left unmatched. The CDR3 covers 14 residues. The CDR3 nucleotides read TGTGCCAGCAGTATTGGACAGGGGTCACAGCCCCAGCATTTT. Translation: CASSIGQGSQPQHF.

This rearrangement joins TRBV7-6 to TRBJ1-6; no clear D. V was trimmed by 2 bases and J by 10 bases, leaving 12 bases between them. Germline V gene sequence: CDR1 SGHVS, CDR2 FNYEAQ. There are 14 residues in the CDR3. The CDR3 reads CASSLPGSSSPLHF. DNA of the CDR3: TGTGCCAGCAGCTTACCGGGGTCTAGCTCACCCCTCCACTTT.

The chain has TRBV6-6 and TRBJ1-6, with TRBD1 as a possible D gene (5 bases). V shed 0 bases and J shed 8 bases, with 11 bases lying between them. The germline gives CDR1 MNHNY, CDR2 SVGAGI (reference sequence). There are 15 residues in the CDR3. In DNA form, the CDR3 reads TGTGCCAGCAGTTACTCGGCCAGGGAGGATTCACCCCTCCACTTT. Translating it yields CASSYSAREDSPLHF.

The chain links TRBV12-3 or TRBV12-4 to TRBJ1-1, with D perhaps matching TRBD1 (6 bases). Between the trimmed V and J ends, which lost 6 bases and 6 bases, there was a span of 11 bases. This CDR3 is built from 12 residues. For the CDR3, the DNA is TGTGCCAGCAGCGTCGGGGGCGCTGAAGCTTTCTTT. This gives the protein CASSVGGAEAFF.

This chain links TRBV6-5 with TRBJ1-3; 7 bases match TRBD1. J was trimmed by 0 bases and V by 8 bases; bases with no gene match: 7. Germline CDR1 is MNHEY and CDR2 is SVGAGI. The CDR3 runs to 15 residues. The CDR3 reads CASYRGGRSGNTIYF. CDR3 coding DNA: TGTGCCAGCTACAGGGGAGGTCGCTCTGGAAACACCATATATTTT.

The V call is TRBV7-2, the J call TRBJ1-2; D is perhaps TRBD1 (5 bases). The CDR3 has 15 amino acids. Germline CDR1 and CDR2: SGHTA and FQGNSA. The ends were cut back, 5 bases at V and 4 bases at J, with 17 bases in the middle. The CDR3 here is CASSAAGGTVYGYTF. CDR3 DNA: TGTGCCAGCAGCGCGGCGGGAGGGACCGTCTATGGCTACACCTTC.

This chain uses TRBV28 with TRBJ1-5; TRBD1 is a possible D gene (5 bases). The CDR3 runs to 13 residues. The V end lost 3 bases, the J end lost 4 bases, and 7 bases lay between the germline ends. Germline V gene sequence: CDR1 MDHEN, CDR2 SYDVKM. CDR3 bases: TGTGCCAGCAGTTTGGGACGGAATCAGCCCCAGCATTTT. The encoded protein is CASSLGRNQPQHF.

The V gene is TRBV19, the J gene TRBJ1-5, with D perhaps TRBD1 (6 bases). V was clipped by 6 bases and J by 4 bases, with 13 bases between them. CDR3 length: 14 amino acids. Germline V CDR1 and CDR2: LNHDA, SQIVND (reference sequence). In DNA, the CDR3 is TGTGCCAGTAGCCCGGACAGAGGAAATCAGCCCCAGCATTTT. Amino acid sequence: CASSPDRGNQPQHF.

The chain employs TRBV29-1 and TRBJ1-2, with 8 positions matching TRBD1. CDR3 length equals 13 residues. Germline CDR1 reads SQVTM; CDR2 reads ANQGSEA. V shed 7 bases and J 7 bases; nucleotides not matched to a gene: 11. The DNA for the CDR3 is TGCAGCGCTCTACGTCAGGGGGCGCTTGGCTACACCTTC. Its protein is CSALRQGALGYTF.

V usage is TRBV5-1 and J usage is TRBJ2-7, with 7 bases fitting TRBD1. The CDR3 covers 15 residues. Trimming cost V 5 bases and J 0 bases; bases outside gene matches: 8. Germline CDR1 is SGHRS and CDR2 is YFSETQ. CDR3 DNA sequence: TGCGCCAGCAGTTACGGACAGGCCATCTCCTACGAGCAGTACTTC. It is translated as CASSYGQAISYEQYF.

V is TRBV29-1 and J is TRBJ1-1, with a possible D match to TRBD1 (5 bases). This CDR3 spans 13 amino acids. V was clipped by 5 bases and J by 4 bases, with 14 bases between them. Per the germline V gene, CDR1 is SQVTM and CDR2 is ANQGSEA. CDR3 sequence: CSVFKGHRTEAFF. CDR3 nucleotide sequence: TGCAGCGTTTTCAAGGGGCATCGCACTGAAGCTTTCTTT.